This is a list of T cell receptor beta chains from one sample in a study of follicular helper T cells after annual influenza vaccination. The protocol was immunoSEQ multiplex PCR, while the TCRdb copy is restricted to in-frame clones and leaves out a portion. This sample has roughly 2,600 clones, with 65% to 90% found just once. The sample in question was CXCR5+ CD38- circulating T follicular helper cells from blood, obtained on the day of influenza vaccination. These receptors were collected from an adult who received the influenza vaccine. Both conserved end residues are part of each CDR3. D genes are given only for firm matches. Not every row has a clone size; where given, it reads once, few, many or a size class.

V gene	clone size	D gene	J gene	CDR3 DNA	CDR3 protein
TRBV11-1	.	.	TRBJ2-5	TGTGCCAGCAGCTTAGTACGAGGACAGACCCAGTACTTC	CASSLVRGQTQYF
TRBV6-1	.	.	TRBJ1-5	TGTGCCAGTGATGTAGGGGAAAATAGCAATCAGCCCCAGCATTTT	CASDVGENSNQPQHF
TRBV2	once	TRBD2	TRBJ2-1	TGTGCCAGCAGTGGACTAGCGGACAATGAGCAGTTCTTC	CASSGLADNEQFF
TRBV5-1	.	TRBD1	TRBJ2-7	TGCGCCAGCAGCCCAAGGACAGGGACAAACGAGCAGTACTTC	CASSPRTGTNEQYF
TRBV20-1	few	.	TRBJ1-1	TGCAGTGTCCCAGAAAACACTGAAGCTTTCTTT	CSVPENTEAFF
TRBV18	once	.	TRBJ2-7	TGTGCCAGCTCCCCACAGTCCTACGAGCAGTACTTC	CASSPQSYEQYF
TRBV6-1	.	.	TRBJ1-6	TGTGCCAGCAGCCCGACAGAGGTGAGATCACCCCTCCACTTT	CASSPTEVRSPLHF
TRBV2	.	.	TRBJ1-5	TGTGCCAGCAGAGGGGACGCCCTCGGTCAGCCCCAGCATTTT	CASRGDALGQPQHF
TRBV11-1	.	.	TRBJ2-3	TGTGCCAGCAGCTTCGCCGGGGATACGCAGTATTTT	CASSFAGDTQYF
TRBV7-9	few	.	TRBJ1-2	TGTGCCAGCAGCTTAGCAGGGTCCGGGACGACGTATGGCTACACCTTC	CASSLAGSGTTYGYTF
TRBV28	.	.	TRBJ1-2	TGTGCCAGCAGTTTAAATGGCCGCCGGGAGAGTGGCTACACCTTC	CASSLNGRRESGYTF
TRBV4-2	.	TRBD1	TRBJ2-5	TGTGCCAGCAGCCATCCGGGACAGTGGGGAGAGACCCAGTACTTC	CASSHPGQWGETQYF
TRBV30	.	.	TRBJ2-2	TGTGCCTGGACTCCTGACGGGGTTACCGGGGAGCTGTTTTTT	CAWTPDGVTGELFF
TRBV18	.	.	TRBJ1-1	TGTGCCAGCTCACCAAAGTACAGGGAGAACACTGAAGCTTTCTTT	CASSPKYRENTEAFF
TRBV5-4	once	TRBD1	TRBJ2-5	TGTGCCAGCAGCGGCCAGGGGGCGGCTCAAGAGACCCAGTACTTC	CASSGQGAAQETQYF
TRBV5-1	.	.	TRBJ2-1	TGCGCCAGCGGCAGCTATAATTACAATGAGCAGTTCTTC	CASGSYNYNEQFF
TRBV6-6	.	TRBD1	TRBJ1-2	TGTGCCAGCAGCCCGGACAGGGTAGGCTATGGCTACACCTTC	CASSPDRVGYGYTF
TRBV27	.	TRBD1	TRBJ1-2	TGTGCCAGCAGTCCCGGACAGGGTTTCTCAGGGGGCTACACCTTC	CASSPGQGFSGGYTF
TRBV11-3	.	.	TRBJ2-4	TGTGCCAGCAGCGAGGATCACGGGATAAACATTCAGTACTTC	CASSEDHGINIQYF
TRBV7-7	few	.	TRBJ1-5	TGTGCTAGCAGCTTAAGTGAGCATCAGCCCCAGCATTTT	CASSLSEHQPQHF
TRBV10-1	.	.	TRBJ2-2	TGCGCCCCTCCGAGCGGGAACACCGGGGAGCTGTTTTTT	CAPPSGNTGELFF
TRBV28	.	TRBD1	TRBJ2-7	TGTGCCAGCATCCGGGACAGTAGCGTCGAGCAGTACTTC	CASIRDSSVEQYF
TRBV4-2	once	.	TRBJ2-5	TGTGCCAGCAGCCAAGGACTTCAGCGGAGCCAAGAGACCCAGTACTTC	CASSQGLQRSQETQYF
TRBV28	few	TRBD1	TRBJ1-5	TGTGCCAGCAGTCCGCCCGGACAGGGGTATCAGCCCCAGCATTTT	CASSPPGQGYQPQHF
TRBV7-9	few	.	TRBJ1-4	TGTGCCAGCAGCTTAGACCAGACTGTTGAAAAACTGTTTTTT	CASSLDQTVEKLFF
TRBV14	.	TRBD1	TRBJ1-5	TGTGCCAGCAGCCAAGGACAGGGAAGAAATCAGCCCCAGCATTTT	CASSQGQGRNQPQHF
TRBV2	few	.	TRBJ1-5	TGTGCCAGCAGTGACCCAGCAGGCAGCAATCAGCCCCAGCATTTT	CASSDPAGSNQPQHF
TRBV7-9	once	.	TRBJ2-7	TGTGCCAGCAGCTTAGGGACAGCGTCCCGTTCCGAGCAGTACTTC	CASSLGTASRSEQYF
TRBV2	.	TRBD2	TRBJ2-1	TGTGCCAGCAGTGACGTCGGGACTAGCGGGATGGATGAGCAGTTCTTC	CASSDVGTSGMDEQFF
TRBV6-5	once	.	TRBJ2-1	TGTGCCAGCAGTTACTCGTCCAGCCCGCTGTTCTTC	CASSYSSSPLFF
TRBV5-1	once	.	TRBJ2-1	TGCGCCAGCAACAACTCGCCCGGGATGGGGCAGTTCTTC	CASNNSPGMGQFF
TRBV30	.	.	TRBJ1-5	TGTGCCTGGAGGGGTACTAGCAATCAGCCCCAGCATTTT	CAWRGTSNQPQHF
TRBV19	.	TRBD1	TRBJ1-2	TGTGCCAGTAGTCGGGACAGGGGGCACTACACCTTC	CASSRDRGHYTF
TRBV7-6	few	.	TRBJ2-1	TGTGCCAGCAGCTTACCCTTTTCCAATGAGCAGTTCTTC	CASSLPFSNEQFF
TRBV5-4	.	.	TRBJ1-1	TGTGCCAGCAGCTTGGCTTACAACACTGAAGCTTTCTTT	CASSLAYNTEAFF
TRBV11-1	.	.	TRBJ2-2	TGTGCCAGCAGCCCCCGGACAGACCGCACCGGGGAGCTGTTTTTT	CASSPRTDRTGELFF
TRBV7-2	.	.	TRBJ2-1	TGTGCCAGCAGCCCTACCGGGACAACAAGTCGGAATGAGCAGTTCTTC	CASSPTGTTSRNEQFF
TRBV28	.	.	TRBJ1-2	TGTGCCAGCAGTTTGAGGACGGTTCATGGCTACACCTTC	CASSLRTVHGYTF
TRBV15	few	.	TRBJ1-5	TGTGCCACCAGCCCCAGTTTAAAGGATCCCCAGCATTTT	CATSPSLKDPQHF
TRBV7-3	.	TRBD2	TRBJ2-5	TGTGCCAGCAGCTTAAATTCTCCTAGCGGGGGACAAGAGACCCAGTACTTC	CASSLNSPSGGQETQYF
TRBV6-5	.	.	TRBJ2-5	TGTGCCAGCAGTTACGGGGTCGGCGGGTCCCAAGAGACCCAGTACTTC	CASSYGVGGSQETQYF
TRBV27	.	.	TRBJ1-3	TGTGCCAGCAGTCCCCGTGGGGGAAACACCATATATTTT	CASSPRGGNTIYF
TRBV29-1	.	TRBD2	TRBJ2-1	TGCAGCGTTGACGGGACTAGCGGCTACAATGAGCAGTTCTTC	CSVDGTSGYNEQFF
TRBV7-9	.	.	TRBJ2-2	TGTGCCAGCAGCCCGCATCTCGGGGAGCTGTTTTTT	CASSPHLGELFF
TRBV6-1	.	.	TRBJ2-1	TGTGCCAGCAGTGTTAAGAGTGAGGGGACCAGGGCGTTCTTC	CASSVKSEGTRAFF
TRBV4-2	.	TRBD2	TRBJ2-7	TGTGCCAGCAGCCGAGGGACTAGCGGTACCTACGAGCAGTACTTC	CASSRGTSGTYEQYF
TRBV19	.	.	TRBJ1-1	TGTGCCAGTAGGTCGACAATGAACACTGAAGCTTTCTTT	CASRSTMNTEAFF
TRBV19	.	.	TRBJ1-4	TGTGCCAGTAGAAAATTCAGGGAGGCAACTAATGAAAAACTGTTTTTT	CASRKFREATNEKLFF
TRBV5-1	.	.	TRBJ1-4	TGCGCCAGCAGCTTGGATGGCAGGGCGGGTGAAAAACTGTTTTTT	CASSLDGRAGEKLFF
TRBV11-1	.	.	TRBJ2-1	TGTGCCAGCAGCTTAGGGGTAGCAGGTGAGCAGTTCTTC	CASSLGVAGEQFF
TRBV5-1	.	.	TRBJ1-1	TGCGCCAGCAGCTTGGGGGCCGGGAGGACTGAAGCTTTCTTT	CASSLGAGRTEAFF
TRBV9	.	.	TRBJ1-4	TGTGCCAGCAGCGTAGATGATAATGAAAAACTGTTTTTT	CASSVDDNEKLFF
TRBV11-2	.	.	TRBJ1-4	TGTGCCAGCAGCGGGTGGACAACTAATGAAAAACTGTTTTTT	CASSGWTTNEKLFF